These T cell receptor beta chains were read from a single sample in a study of CD8+CD57+ T cells in acquired aplastic anemia. TCRdb passed the reads through MiXCR, listing each CDR3 protein once. The repertoire has around 190,000 distinct CDR3 sequences, over 60% of them found once; the top ten carry approximately 30%. The sequenced sample was sorted CD4+, CD8+, or CD8+CD57+ T cells (not recorded which) from PBMCs. All receptors come from a human donor in good health. CDR3s include the opening cysteine and the closing phenylalanine or tryptophan. Each record gives: CDR3 protein, CDR3 DNA, V gene, D gene, J gene, clone size. The D gene is left open where the match is weak. Clone size is stated in some rows and not others, as once, few, many or a class when expanded.

cdr3_aa: CASSLKGGGNTIYF
cdr3_nt: TGTGCCAGCAGCTTAAAGGGGGGCGGAAACACCATATATTTT
v_call: TRBV11-1
d_call: -
j_call: TRBJ1-3
clone_size: -

cdr3_aa: CSARDLGSYGYTF
cdr3_nt: TGCAGTGCTAGAGATCTGGGCAGCTATGGCTACACCTTC
v_call: TRBV20-1
d_call: -
j_call: TRBJ1-2
clone_size: once

cdr3_aa: CASSLDTYEQYF
cdr3_nt: TGTGCCAGCAGCTTAGATACTTACGAGCAGTACTTC
v_call: TRBV7-2
d_call: -
j_call: TRBJ2-7
clone_size: many

cdr3_aa: CASGPSTDTQYF
cdr3_nt: TGTGCTAGTGGTCCCTCCACAGATACGCAGTATTTT
v_call: TRBV12-5
d_call: -
j_call: TRBJ2-3
clone_size: -

cdr3_aa: CASSLGLAGYQETQYF
cdr3_nt: TGTGCCAGCAGCTTAGGACTAGCGGGGTACCAAGAGACCCAGTACTTC
v_call: TRBV12-3/TRBV12-4
d_call: TRBD2
j_call: TRBJ2-5
clone_size: once

cdr3_aa: CAISRASHYEQYF
cdr3_nt: TGTGCCATCAGTCGAGCTAGCCACTACGAGCAGTACTTC
v_call: TRBV10-3
d_call: -
j_call: TRBJ2-7
clone_size: -

cdr3_aa: CASSEAGGQYTYEQYF
cdr3_nt: TGTGCCAGCAGTGAAGCAGGGGGGCAATATACCTACGAGCAGTACTTC
v_call: TRBV2
d_call: -
j_call: TRBJ2-7
clone_size: -

cdr3_aa: CASSVGQGNQPQHF
cdr3_nt: TGTGCCAGCAGTGTAGGACAGGGCAATCAGCCCCAGCATTTT
v_call: TRBV6-4
d_call: TRBD1
j_call: TRBJ1-5
clone_size: many

cdr3_aa: CASGSRVAQADYYSYEQYF
cdr3_nt: TGTGCCAGCGGTTCCCGGGTCGCTCAAGCAGATTATTACTCCTACGAGCAGTACTTC
v_call: TRBV28
d_call: -
j_call: TRBJ2-7
clone_size: -

cdr3_aa: CASSLAGGLSYEQYF
cdr3_nt: TGTGCCAGCAGCTTAGCGGGAGGACTCTCCTACGAGCAGTACTTC
v_call: TRBV7-9
d_call: -
j_call: TRBJ2-7
clone_size: -

cdr3_aa: CASGLAGGLGEQYF
cdr3_nt: TGTGCCAGCGGACTAGCGGGAGGGCTCGGCGAGCAGTACTTC
v_call: TRBV2
d_call: TRBD2
j_call: TRBJ2-7
clone_size: -

cdr3_aa: CASSNPPDGDTQYF
cdr3_nt: TGTGCCAGCAGCAACCCCCCGGACGGAGATACGCAGTATTTT
v_call: TRBV9
d_call: -
j_call: TRBJ2-3
clone_size: -

cdr3_aa: CASSVSQVGAYNEQFF
cdr3_nt: TGTGCCAGCAGCGTATCCCAGGTTGGCGCCTACAATGAGCAGTTCTTC
v_call: TRBV9
d_call: -
j_call: TRBJ2-1
clone_size: few

cdr3_aa: CASSEDRHTEAFF
cdr3_nt: TGTGCCAGCAGTGAAGACAGGCACACTGAAGCTTTCTTT
v_call: TRBV2
d_call: -
j_call: TRBJ1-1
clone_size: -

cdr3_aa: CASSLAADYEQYF
cdr3_nt: TGTGCCAGCAGCTTAGCGGCAGACTACGAGCAGTACTTC
v_call: TRBV11-2
d_call: -
j_call: TRBJ2-7
clone_size: -

cdr3_aa: CATSRDVGAGSPLHF
cdr3_nt: TGTGCCACCAGCAGAGATGTGGGGGCCGGATCACCCCTCCACTTT
v_call: TRBV15
d_call: -
j_call: TRBJ1-6
clone_size: few

cdr3_aa: CSVPAQGQYEQYF
cdr3_nt: TGCAGCGTCCCTGCACAGGGCCAGTACGAGCAGTACTTC
v_call: TRBV29-1
d_call: -
j_call: TRBJ2-7
clone_size: -

cdr3_aa: CASRTETASSYEQYF
cdr3_nt: TGCGCCAGCAGGACGGAGACAGCGAGCTCCTACGAGCAGTACTTC
v_call: TRBV5-1
d_call: -
j_call: TRBJ2-7
clone_size: many

cdr3_aa: CASSTVRGTEAFF
cdr3_nt: TGTGCCAGTAGTACCGTACGGGGCACTGAAGCTTTCTTT
v_call: TRBV19
d_call: -
j_call: TRBJ1-1
clone_size: -

cdr3_aa: CASSSGPGNQPQHF
cdr3_nt: TGTGCCAGCAGCTCCGGCCCCGGGAATCAGCCCCAGCATTTT
v_call: TRBV7-9
d_call: -
j_call: TRBJ1-5
clone_size: many

cdr3_aa: CATSGQGAIDEQYF
cdr3_nt: TGTGCCACCAGTGGACAGGGGGCGATCGACGAGCAGTACTTC
v_call: TRBV24-1
d_call: TRBD1
j_call: TRBJ2-7
clone_size: -

cdr3_aa: CSARLPDGYYEQYF
cdr3_nt: TGCAGTGCTAGGTTGCCCGACGGCTACTACGAGCAGTACTTC
v_call: TRBV20-1
d_call: -
j_call: TRBJ2-7
clone_size: many

cdr3_aa: CASSPGTEASNEQYF
cdr3_nt: TGTGCCAGCAGTCCCGGGACAGAGGCTTCCAATGAGCAGTATTTT
v_call: TRBV12-3/TRBV12-4
d_call: TRBD1
j_call: TRBJ2-3
clone_size: once